Presented here are 10 T cell receptor beta chains from one specimen sequenced in a study of blood T cell repertoires in COVID-19. TCRdb's copy holds only in-frame clones and misses some; the assay was immunoSEQ multiplex PCR. The sample lists more than 60,000 clones, around 90% occurring once. Sequenced input: peripheral blood. These receptors all come from a woman aged 80 or over with active or convalescent COVID-19.

This clone was counted a single time. V is TRBV11-2 and J is TRBJ1-2; TRBD1 agrees at 10 bases. After removal of 5 bases from V and 4 bases from J, the junction contained 1 base not matched to a gene. The V gene's germline CDR1 is SGHAT and CDR2 FQNNGV. This CDR3 spans 13 amino acids. The CDR3: CASSGTGVYGYTF. The CDR3 nucleotides are TGTGCCAGCAGCGGGACAGGGGTCTATGGCTACACCTTC.

The chain recombines TRBV7-6 with TRBJ2-7; a possible D gene is TRBD1 (6 bases). The CDR3 has 13 residues. From germline, CDR1 is SGHVS and CDR2 FNYEAQ. The V gene lost 6 bases and the J gene lost 6 bases, with 15 bases spanning the gap. CDR3 coding DNA: TGTGCCAGCAGGCAAACGACAGGTCGCGAGCAGTACTTC. Amino acids: CASRQTTGREQYF.

V usage is TRBV9 and J usage is TRBJ2-1; tentative D call: TRBD2 (5 bases). CDR1 and CDR2 (germline): SGDLS, YYNGEE. CDR3 length: 14 amino acids. Trimming shortened V by 0 bases and J by 9 bases, and 13 bases separated the two germline ends. The CDR3 DNA is TGTGCCAGCAGCGTAGTTGAGGGTTTAGGTGAGCAGTTCTTC. Translating it yields CASSVVEGLGEQFF. Supplemented by reference TRBV9 and TRBJ2-1, the full variable domain reads DSGVTQTPKHLITATGQRVTLRCSPRSGDLSVYWYQQSLDQGLQFLIQYYNGEERAKGNILERFSAQQFPDLHSELNLSSLELGDSALYFCASSVVEGLGEQFFGPGTRLTVL.

The J gene is TRBJ2-7, the V gene TRBV5-1, with TRBD2 as a possible D gene (6 bases). The CDR3 has 14 amino acids. V gave up 0 bases and J gave up 7 bases, with 14 bases separating them. Germline V gives CDR1 SGHRS, CDR2 YFSETQ. CDR3 loop: CASSLVGGAGEQYF. In DNA, the CDR3 is TGCGCCAGCAGCTTGGTTGGAGGGGCGGGGGAGCAGTACTTC.

The rearrangement links TRBV6-5 to TRBJ1-3; tentatively, D is TRBD1 (6 bases). The germline CDR1 and CDR2 sequences are MNHEY and SVGAGI. The CDR3 contains 15 residues. V was trimmed by 7 bases and J by 0 bases, leaving 13 bases between them. The CDR3 nucleotides read TGTGCCAGCAATACAGGACAGCTCTCTGGAAACACCATATATTTT. It translates to CASNTGQLSGNTIYF.

This chain joins TRBV18 and TRBJ2-6, with TRBD1 matching 7 bases. CDR3 length: 19 amino acids. Germline CDR1 is KGHSH and CDR2 is LQKENI. With V trimmed by 2 bases and J by 0 bases, 10 bases remained unmatched. CDR3 bases: TGTGCCAGCTCACCAAACTACAGGGGTCTAAGCTCTGGGGCCAACGTCCTGACTTTC. Translating gives CASSPNYRGLSSGANVLTF.

The rearrangement joins TRBV7-2 to TRBJ2-5, with D perhaps matching TRBD1 (5 bases). CDR3 length equals 13 residues. Deletions cut 5 bases from V and 7 bases from J, with 14 bases between. CDR1 and CDR2 (germline): SGHTA, FQGNSA. The CDR3 loop reads CASSPGTGGTQYF. The DNA of the CDR3 is TGTGCCAGCAGCCCTGGTACAGGCGGGACCCAGTACTTC. The entire variable domain, with the rest obtained from reference TRBV7-2 and TRBJ2-5, is as follows: GAGVSQSPSNKVTEKGKDVELRCDPISGHTALYWYRQSLGQGLEFLIYFQGNSAPDKSGLPSDRFSAERTGGSVSTLTIQRTQQEDSAVYLCASSPGTGGTQYFGPGTRLLVL.

In its sample, this clone was seen once. This rearrangement joins TRBV11-1 to TRBJ2-5; D unclear. Germline V gene data show CDR1 as SGHAT and CDR2 as FQDESV (reference sequence). The CDR3 is 14 residues long. The V end lost 4 bases, the J end lost 4 bases, and 13 bases lay between the germline ends. The DNA for the CDR3 is TGTGCCAGCAGCTCATTGCAGATTGGAGAGACCCAGTACTTC. This gives the protein CASSSLQIGETQYF.

This clone was detected a few times. The J gene is TRBJ1-2, the V gene TRBV7-9, with 9 bases fitting TRBD1. With 5 bases clipped from V and 5 bases from J, the junction kept 12 bases outside the gene matches. The length of the CDR3 is 16 residues. Per germline, CDR1 SEHNR and CDR2 FQNEAQ (reference sequence). This chain's CDR3 is CASSPSPGQGGYGYTF. CDR3 nucleotides: TGTGCCAGCAGCCCTAGCCCGGGACAGGGTGGGTATGGCTACACCTTC.

This rearrangement joins TRBV27 to TRBJ1-2; 10 bases fit TRBD1. The CDR3 totals 16 residues. In germline, CDR1 is MNHEY, CDR2 SMNVEV (reference sequence). Germline trimming cut 3 bases from V and 4 bases from J; bases unmatched to any gene: 8. CDR3 sequence reads: CASSFLRQGAFYGYTF. The CDR3 DNA follows: TGTGCCAGCAGTTTCTTAAGACAGGGGGCGTTCTATGGCTACACCTTC.